What follows describes a single T cell receptor beta chain. It has no known antigen specificity. Per-nucleotide qualities are absent, and no much larger clonotype sits a single base away. TCR CDR3 regions were amplified from genomic DNA by multiplex PCR using the deep immunoSEQ assay. Extracted genomic DNA from each cell subset was spread evenly across all wells of several immunoSEQ 96-well plates, with each plate serving as a replicate. For sorted subsets, approximately 190 ng of genomic DNA, equivalent to 25,000 to 35,000 T cell genomes, went into each replicate PCR. Purified libraries were measured with a Qubit 3.0 fluorometer, size-checked on a Bioanalyzer 2100, and measured again with the KAPA Library Quantification kit. Every immunoSEQ 96-well plate was sequenced on a separate single-read 150-cycle Illumina NextSeq 550 flow cell. Per the source publication's procedure: Because the immunoSEQ output included only junctional sequences and no quality scores, the filtering could not be the same as the filtering used for full-length reads. Sequences were annotated with PyIR, a Python wrapper for IgBLAST v1.9, and V/J genes and CDR3 were assigned using IMGT germline references. Reads were filtered out if the reads had weak V/J assignments (E-value above 1e-6), no CDR3, stop codons, out-of-frame junctions, or ambiguous translated residues. V3J clonotypes were defined as sequences sharing the same inferred V gene, J gene, and CDR3 amino acid sequence. Percentage overlap between repertoires was calculated by dividing the number of shared unique clonotypes by the size of the smaller repertoire. Richness of each repertoire was evaluated using RTK rarefaction, the Chao1 estimator, and Recon v2.1 estimates of unobserved clonotypes. OLGA was used to compute generation probabilities for all TCRbeta clonotypes that the gDNA method yielded from a handful of donors. The clones in this table, taken by TCRdb from immuneACCESS, are in-frame only. Not every clone is retained; where verified, under half of the shortfall comes from an unresolved V gene, and the cause of the rest is unknown. V and J calls and clone size are given by that table; D and trimming were obtained from the DNA. Within this sample are approximately 530,000 clones, with less than 96% of them counted one time only. Roughly 0.06% of the sample rests with the top ten.

Healthy HIV-negative adults with no recently reported acute infections or vaccinations were included as donors. Every donor was a Caucasian adult residing in Nashville, Tennessee, USA. CD4+ T cells were enriched by magnetic negative selection; naive cells were then positively selected on CD45RA, and the negative fraction formed the memory subset. Blood was collected by leukapheresis, and PBMCs were isolated by Ficoll-Histopaque density gradient centrifugation and then cryopreserved in liquid nitrogen vapor phase. Analytical flow cytometry was used to check the purity and quantity of every magnetically sorted T cell population. Genomic DNA was isolated from each sorted fraction and quantified by UV absorbance on a Nanodrop 2000c. This sample was included in a study of shared clonotypes between healthy human individuals (dated by TCRdb to 2020 to 2022). As for the study more broadly: Two women and a few men aged 18 to 49 years were included in the cohort. For each donor, CD4 naive and CD4 memory were each given three plates, CD8 naive was given two plates, and CD8 memory was given one plate. The study deeply sequenced blood TCR repertoires of five healthy adults to estimate repertoire size and the extent of clonotype sharing between individuals. To increase sequencing depth and limit assay-specific biases, different laboratories used diverse techniques to prepare libraries and sequence TCR repertoires. Per donor, leukapheresis produced somewhere between about 0.85 and 8.9 billion PBMCs. On the study overall, not on this receptor specifically: Pairwise subsampling indicated that sequencing depth was expected to affect the degree of clonotype sharing among donors. Sampling was restricted to blood, and TCR repertoires in tissues likely differ from the TCR repertoires found in blood. Naive subsets generally had larger estimated clonotype richness than memory subsets. Compared with non-shared clonotypes, the clonotypes found in all four sorted-subset donors had higher generation probabilities. About 5% of naive CD4, roughly 3.6% of naive CD8, about 2.4% of memory CD4, and around 0.42% of memory CD8 clonotypes were shared across several donors. Incomplete sequencing was indicated by rarefaction of sorted-subset datasets, despite the large sequencing depth. Because the study included only a small number of donors, the genetic and exposure-history diversity represented was limited.

The clonotype originates from a woman between 25 and 40 years old in good health. Sequencing was performed on naive CD4+ T cells sorted from blood. This specimen's cell subset or site label, per the study, means: CD45RA+ positively selected.

The CDR3: CASSLFGLSGANVLTF. The nucleotides are TGCGCCAGCAGCCTGTTCGGCCTCTCTGGGGCCAACGTCCTGACTTTC. This receptor chain uses TRBV5-1 and TRBJ2-6; the D gene cannot be resolved reliably. Trimming takes 4 bases from V and 0 bases from J, and the germline ends sit 11 bases apart. There are 16 amino acids in the CDR3, from cysteine to phenylalanine inclusive. Left in the record is the CDR3 DNA by itself, 48 bases read in frame from the first base. CDR1 and CDR2, per the germline V gene, are SGHRS and YFSETQ. This CDR3, with the reference TRBV5-1 and TRBJ2-6 proteins standing in past its ends, gives the full variable domain KAGVTQTPRYLIKTRGQQVTLSCSPISGHRSVSWYQQTPGQGLQFLFEYFSETQRNKGNFPGRFSGRQFSNSRSEMNVSTLELGDSALYLCASSLFGLSGANVLTFGAGSRLTVL.